The T cell receptor (beta chain) described here comes from a study of blood T cell repertoires in COVID-19. Losses at the gene ends were 3 bases for V and 7 bases for J; bases not matched to a gene: 14. The CDR3 sequence is 16 residues long. Germline values: CDR1 SGHDT, CDR2 YYEEEE. By share, this clone ranks as medium-sized (0.01 to 0.1%). The data were produced by immunoSEQ multiplex PCR, yet TCRdb's version contains in-frame clones alone and is incomplete. The sample includes roughly 38,000 clones, approximately 80% of them seen just once. Material: peripheral blood. The chain is built from TRBV5-6 and TRBJ2-7, with 9 bases identical to TRBD1. The sequence derives from a man in his fifties or sixties with active COVID-19. CDR3 residues: CASSSGTGRPLREQYF. The CDR3 coding sequence is TGTGCCAGCAGCTCTGGGACAGGGCGCCCTTTGAGGGAGCAGTACTTC.